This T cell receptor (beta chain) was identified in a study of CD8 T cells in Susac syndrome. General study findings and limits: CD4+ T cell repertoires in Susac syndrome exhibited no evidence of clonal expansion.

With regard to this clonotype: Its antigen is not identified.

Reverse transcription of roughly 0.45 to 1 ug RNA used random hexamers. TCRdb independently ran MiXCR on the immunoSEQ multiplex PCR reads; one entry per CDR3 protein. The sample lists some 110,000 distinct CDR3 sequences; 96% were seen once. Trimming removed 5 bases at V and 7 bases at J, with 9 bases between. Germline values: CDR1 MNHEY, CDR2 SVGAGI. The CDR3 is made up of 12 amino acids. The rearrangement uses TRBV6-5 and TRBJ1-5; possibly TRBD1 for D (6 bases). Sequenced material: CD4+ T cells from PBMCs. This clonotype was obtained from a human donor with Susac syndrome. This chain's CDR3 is CASSTGRQPQHF. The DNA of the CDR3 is TGTGCCAGCAGTACAGGGAGACAGCCCCAGCATTTT.